This T cell receptor (beta chain) emerged from a study of early T cells in non-severe SARS-CoV-2 infection. For the study at large: Chains stayed unpaired after sequencing of bulk RNA from unsorted whole blood. General study results and limits: Database matching using VDJdb favored anti-spike CD8 responses, with private and CD4 specificities left missing.

Losses at the gene ends were 4 bases for V and 4 bases for J; bases not matched to a gene: 10. The CDR3 runs 15 residues. Germline CDR1 SGHRS, CDR2 YFSETQ. In this sample, this clonotype turned up many times. Its matching antigen is unknown. Tagging with unique molecular identifiers was applied to individual cDNA molecules. One entry per CDR3 protein, called by TCRdb with MiXCR from the 5' RACE reads. The sample includes fewer than 50,000 distinct CDR3 sequences, about 6.5% of them seen just once. This sequence joins TRBV5-1 and TRBJ1-1, with 7 bases matching TRBD1. This sequence originates from an adult who was a healthcare worker with PCR-confirmed SARS-CoV-2 infection or an uninfected control (not recorded which). The sample in question was whole blood, obtained at baseline. In DNA form, the CDR3 reads TGCGCCAGCAGCCTCGTTGAGGGGGCCGGCACTGAAGCTTTCTTT. Translating gives CASSLVEGAGTEAFF. The full variable domain, its missing parts supplied by reference TRBV5-1 and TRBJ1-1, is KAGVTQTPRYLIKTRGQQVTLSCSPISGHRSVSWYQQTPGQGLQFLFEYFSETQRNKGNFPGRFSGRQFSNSRSEMNVSTLELGDSALYLCASSLVEGAGTEAFFGQGTRLTVV.